The rows below give T cell receptor beta chains drawn from one sample of a study of graft-versus-host responses after intestinal transplantation. Antigen specificity for these receptors is unknown. Here immunoSEQ multiplex PCR was the method, and the copy in TCRdb shows in-frame clones only, minus some. Of under 150,000 clones listed, approximately 90% are singletons. This specimen was unstimulated CD4+ T cells sorted from spleen or lymph node cells, taken before intestinal transplant. The receptors shown here come from a human donor who received an intestinal transplant. CDR3s include the opening cysteine and the closing phenylalanine or tryptophan.

j_call v_call cdr3_aa
TRBJ2-5 TRBV6-6 CASSYPTGGQETQYF
TRBJ2-7 TRBV6-5 CASRTGTGTEQYF
TRBJ1-1 TRBV5-1 CASSWGRRNTEAFF
TRBJ1-5 TRBV10-2 CASTLDLYQPQHF
TRBJ2-1 TRBV5-6 CASSLLQGSYNEQFF
TRBJ1-2 TRBV6-5 CASSRQGINGYTF
TRBJ2-7 TRBV1 CTSSQHGQGGYKSYF
TRBJ2-1 TRBV6-1 CASSEYARVAGNEQFF
TRBJ2-7 TRBV10-3 CAISEGKGGLYEQYF
TRBJ2-7 TRBV27 CASSHTDRGYEQYF
TRBJ2-3 TRBV30 CAWSVSSGRVDTQYF
. TRBV10-3 CAISDQGLAGEDYEQYF
TRBJ1-1 TRBV7-8 CASSLDLGTNTEAFF
TRBJ2-5 TRBV5-1 CASSLQGSGETQYF
TRBJ2-4 TRBV19 CASSIVGLAKNIQYF
TRBJ2-2 TRBV6-5 CASSYSEYRGAGELFF
TRBJ1-4 TRBV11-2 CASSPTNEKLFF
TRBJ1-6 TRBV7-2 CASSPGTGEHSPLHF
TRBJ1-2 TRBV27 CASSPGVQGFYGYTF
TRBJ2-4 TRBV6-6 CASSSGGDSAKNIQYF
TRBJ2-1 TRBV7-9 CASSLVQPTGRFF
TRBJ1-4 TRBV28 CASRQTGGEKLFF
TRBJ1-2 TRBV7-9 CASSLLYRGEGYGYTF
TRBJ2-7 TRBV2 CASSPRGVPYEQYF
TRBJ1-5 TRBV4-1 CASSQESGNPYQPQHF
TRBJ2-7 TRBV5-4 CASSPSGSSYEQYF
TRBJ1-5 TRBV30 CAWSAPLSSRQPQHF
TRBJ1-5 TRBV19 CASSPQGPQPQHF
TRBJ2-2 TRBV15 CATSRDQGAGGPVGTGELFF
TRBJ2-4 TRBV6-1 CASRVDRDGNIQYF
TRBJ1-2 TRBV2 CASSEAVRGALPF
TRBJ1-2 TRBV6-5 CASSPRDKNYGYTF
TRBJ2-1 TRBV13 CASSPNGADHYNEQFF
TRBJ2-2 TRBV28 CASSLQTSGKTGELFF
TRBJ2-1 TRBV5-1 CASSRAGGLYNEQFF
TRBJ1-1 TRBV6-1 CASIRGRVTEAFF
TRBJ2-2 TRBV7-2 CASSLGTANTGELFF
TRBJ2-3 TRBV7-9 CASSFGSSSGTDTQYF
TRBJ2-1 TRBV6-5 CASSYATGFSYNEQFF
TRBJ1-2 TRBV5-1 CASSLGTERLQHGYTF
TRBJ2-1 TRBV27 CASSAGPQSYNEQFF
TRBJ2-7 TRBV7-2 CASSLWQYSYEQYF
TRBJ1-2 TRBV5-1 CASSEGGTGGYGYTF
TRBJ2-3 TRBV10-3 CAISDGGSGTDTQYF
TRBJ2-3 TRBV7-2 CASSPEATQYF
TRBJ1-4 TRBV30 CAWSHRGEKLFF
TRBJ2-7 TRBV28 CASSPGGIIRYEQYF
TRBJ2-5 TRBV7-3 CASSTSGRETQYF
TRBJ1-4 TRBV10-3 CAISPGQGSSQFGEKLFF